A single sample is the source of the 22 T cell receptor beta chains below, sequenced in a study of blood T cell repertoires in COVID-19. This table comes from immunoSEQ multiplex PCR, and its TCRdb copy is limited to in-frame clones, with some not included. The data hold about 24,000 clones, with approximately 80% observed a single time. Sequencing was done on a sample of peripheral blood. The receptors were sampled from a woman aged 70-85 years with COVID-19, enrolled during active disease.

The chain joins TRBV10-3 to TRBJ2-1; D may be TRBD2 (6 bases). CDR1 is ENHRY and CDR2 is SYGVKD in the germline V gene. V was pared by 2 bases and J by 10 bases, with 15 bases between. The CDR3 runs 14 residues. The CDR3 spells CAISEPLEGREQFF. CDR3 bases: TGTGCCATCAGTGAGCCTTTGGAGGGGCGGGAGCAGTTCTTC.

This sequence joins TRBV7-2 and TRBJ1-5; D unclear. Trimming left V 3 bases short and J 7 bases short, with 13 bases between. Germline loops: CDR1 SGHTA, CDR2 FQGNSA. CDR3 length: 14 amino acids. CDR3 nucleotides: TGTGCCAGCAGCTTCCCCCGGGTTCCACAGCCCCAGCATTTT. It specifies CASSFPRVPQPQHF.

The gene calls are TRBV5-1 and TRBJ1-6; 7 bases agree with TRBD1. Germline lookup yields CDR1 SGHRS and CDR2 YFSETQ. V was pared by 2 bases and J by 5 bases, with 7 bases of the junction left unmatched. This CDR3 has 16 residues. The CDR3 region has the DNA TGCGCCAGCAGCTTTGGGCTTACAGGGGATAATTCACCCCTCCACTTT. This translates into CASSFGLTGDNSPLHF.

The genes are TRBV29-1 and TRBJ1-2, with D maybe TRBD1 (6 bases). Germline CDR1 SQVTM, CDR2 ANQGSEA. V lost 2 bases and J 5 bases, leaving 9 bases between the germline ends. The CDR3 runs to 12 residues. The CDR3 is CSVETGSYGYTF. CDR3 DNA: TGCAGCGTTGAAACAGGGTCGTATGGCTACACCTTC.

V is TRBV11-2 and J is TRBJ1-2; maybe TRBD1 (6 bases). This CDR3 contains 13 residues. The germline V gene has CDR1 SGHAT and CDR2 FQNNGV. The V and J ends lost 6 bases and 3 bases respectively, with 11 bases between them. In DNA form, the CDR3 reads TGTGCCAGCAGGTCAACAGGGTACTATGGCTACACCTTC. Its protein product is CASRSTGYYGYTF.

This chain links TRBV18 with TRBJ1-1; a weak D match, TRBD1 (6 bases). Per germline, CDR1 KGHSH and CDR2 LQKENI. The CDR3 runs 13 residues. The V and J ends lost 3 bases and 10 bases respectively, with 15 bases between them. CDR3 amino acids: CASSPVSDSPAFF. In nucleotides, the CDR3 is TGTGCCAGCTCACCGGTCTCGGACAGTCCAGCTTTCTTT.

The gene calls are TRBV7-2 and TRBJ2-2, with a weak D call TRBD1 (6 bases). The CDR3 contains 14 residues. Germline V lookup: CDR1 SGHTA, CDR2 FQGNSA. The V and J ends lost 3 bases and 3 bases respectively, with 8 bases between them. CDR3 residues: CASSLDSYTGELFF. CDR3 in DNA: TGTGCCAGCAGCTTGGACAGTTACACCGGGGAGCTGTTTTTT.

CDR3: CASSLEGHQEYNEQFF. CDR3 nucleotide sequence: TGTGCCAGCAGCTTAGAAGGACACCAAGAATACAATGAGCAGTTCTTC. The V and J genes are TRBV11-3 and TRBJ2-1, with D tentatively TRBD1 (5 bases). Deletions cut 0 bases from V and 4 bases from J, with 13 bases between. This CDR3 is built from 16 residues. CDR1 is SGHNT and CDR2 is YENEEA in the germline V gene.

This chain uses TRBV24-1 with TRBJ2-3; 7 bases fit TRBD2. Germline V CDR1 and CDR2: KGHDR, SFDVKD. This CDR3 is 14 amino acids long. V gave up 6 bases and J gave up 0 bases; unmatched junction bases: 2. As DNA, the CDR3 is TGTGCCACCAGTCCACTAGCGAGCACAGATACGCAGTATTTT. Amino acid sequence: CATSPLASTDTQYF.

The table lists this clone with a few counts. This rearrangement joins TRBV4-1 to TRBJ1-1, with 10 bases identical to TRBD1. J gave up 7 bases and V 4 bases, and 6 bases lay outside the gene matches. The CDR3 loop spans 14 amino acids. Germline V lookup: CDR1 MGHRA, CDR2 YSYEKL. The CDR3 DNA is TGCGCCAGCAGCCGAAGACAGGGGGCTGGTGAAGCTTTCTTT. It yields the protein CASSRRQGAGEAFF.

The chain couples TRBV9 to TRBJ2-1; no clear D gene. V lost 0 bases to trimming and J lost 0 bases, with 10 bases between them. Germline V lookup: CDR1 SGDLS, CDR2 YYNGEE. This CDR3 is 16 amino acids long. The CDR3 loop reads CASSVGLSSSYNEQFF. In DNA form, the CDR3 reads TGTGCCAGCAGCGTAGGTCTTTCCAGCTCCTACAATGAGCAGTTCTTC.

The gene calls are TRBV28 and TRBJ1-1, with D hard to call. The CDR3 consists of 14 residues. Trimming pared 4 bases from V and 0 bases from J, leaving 9 bases between. The germline V gene has CDR1 MDHEN and CDR2 SYDVKM. This CDR3 is CASSSPGMNTEAFF. DNA for the CDR3: TGTGCCAGCAGTTCCCCGGGGATGAACACTGAAGCTTTCTTT.

The chain uses TRBV5-1 and TRBJ2-1; 16 bases are a match to TRBD2. The ends lost 3 bases at V and 15 bases at J; junction bases unmatched: 6. This CDR3 region has 14 residues. Germline CDR1 SGHRS, CDR2 YFSETQ. This CDR3 is CASSSGTSGGALFF. CDR3 in DNA: TGCGCCAGCAGCTCCGGGACTAGCGGGGGGGCCTTGTTCTTC.

This clone ranks as medium-sized. The CDR3 DNA is TGCGCCAGCAGTCATCCGACAGGGGGTCCCACAGATACGCAGTATTTT. This codes for CASSHPTGGPTDTQYF. The chain is built from TRBV23-1 and TRBJ2-3; 9 nucleotides agree with TRBD1. TRBV23-1 has ORF status, its function being uncertain. The ends lost 3 bases at V and 2 bases at J; junction bases unmatched: 6. This CDR3 has 16 residues.

This clone was seen a few times. The genes are TRBV11-2 and TRBJ2-5, with 9 bases fitting TRBD1. The CDR3 length is 16 residues. V was clipped by 4 bases and J by 6 bases; unmatched bases: 12. Per the germline V gene, CDR1 is SGHAT and CDR2 is FQNNGV. This CDR3 reads CASSSQGWDRDKTQYF. The CDR3 DNA reads TGTGCCAGCAGCTCCCAGGGGTGGGACAGGGATAAGACCCAGTACTTC. Based on the CDR3 plus reference TRBV11-2 and TRBJ2-5, the full variable domain is EAGVAQSPRYKIIEKRQSVAFWCNPISGHATLYWYQQILGQGPKLLIQFQNNGVVDDSQLPKDRFSAERLKGVDSTLKIQPAKLEDSAVYLCASSSQGWDRDKTQYFGPGTRLLVL.

This chain uses TRBV3-1 (or the pseudogene TRBV3-2) with TRBJ2-5; the D gene is possibly TRBD2 (6 bases). Germline V gene lookup returns CDR1 LGHDT and CDR2 YNNKEL (reference sequence). Trimming took 0 bases from V and 4 from J, leaving 18 bases between them. The CDR3 runs 17 residues. The CDR3 DNA follows: TGTGCCAGCAGCCAAGATGGGGGGTTCTCCCGCCGAGAGACCCAGTACTTC. Translated: CASSQDGGFSRRETQYF.

V gene TRBV9 combines with J gene TRBJ1-4, with 7 bases aligning to TRBD1. CDR1 is SGDLS and CDR2 is YYNGEE in the germline V gene. V lost 3 bases to trimming and J lost 8 bases; unmatched junction nucleotides: 10. The CDR3 is 15 amino acids. The CDR3 protein is CASSAQGQGGEKLFF. CDR3 sequence (DNA): TGTGCCAGCAGCGCCCAAGGGCAGGGGGGAGAAAAACTGTTTTTT.

The gene calls are TRBV27 and TRBJ1-1; D gene ambiguous. V shed 1 base and J shed 3 bases, with 6 bases lying between them. This CDR3 contains 13 residues. Germline CDR1 and CDR2: MNHEY and SMNVEV (reference sequence). The DNA of the CDR3 is TGTGCCAGCAGTTTATACCGGTACACTGAAGCTTTCTTT. Encoded protein: CASSLYRYTEAFF.

V gene TRBV7-2 combines with J gene TRBJ2-7, with 9 bases that match TRBD2. CDR1 is SGHTA, CDR2 FQGNSA, per germline. J was trimmed by 4 bases and V by 2 bases; bases with no gene match: 3. CDR3 size: 14 residues. The DNA of the CDR3 is TGTGCCAGCAGCTTAATGCGGGGGGGATACGAGCAGTACTTC. It is translated as CASSLMRGGYEQYF.

The chain carries TRBV29-1 and TRBJ2-2, with D possibly matching TRBD2 (6 bases). In germline, CDR1 is SQVTM, CDR2 ANQGSEA. V was clipped by 3 bases and J by 7 bases, with 12 bases between them. This CDR3 comprises 13 residues. CDR3 nucleotides: TGCAGCGTTGAGGGGAGGTTCCACGGGGAGCTGTTTTTT. Translated, it gives CSVEGRFHGELFF.

This clone was seen a handful of times. The J gene is TRBJ1-1, the V gene TRBV7-9, with D uncertain. This CDR3 is 12 amino acids long. The V gene lost 7 bases and the J gene lost 5 bases, with 11 bases spanning the gap. Germline assignment: CDR1 SEHNR and CDR2 FQNEAQ (reference sequence). CDR3 sequence: CASTNRETEAFF. Written as DNA, the CDR3 is TGTGCCAGCACCAATAGGGAGACTGAAGCTTTCTTT.

The rearrangement links TRBV3-1 (or the pseudogene TRBV3-2) to TRBJ2-3; D uncertain. Trimming pared 1 base from V and 1 base from J, leaving 6 bases between. Germline loops: CDR1 LGHDT, CDR2 YNNKEL (reference sequence). This CDR3 contains 14 residues. The CDR3 region is CASSQGPGTDTQYF. In nucleotides, the CDR3 is TGTGCCAGCAGCCAAGGCCCAGGCACAGATACGCAGTATTTT.